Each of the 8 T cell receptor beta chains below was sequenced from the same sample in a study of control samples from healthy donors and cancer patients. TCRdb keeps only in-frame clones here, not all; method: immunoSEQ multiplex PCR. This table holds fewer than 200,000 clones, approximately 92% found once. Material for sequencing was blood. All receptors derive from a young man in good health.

For the CDR3, the DNA is TGCAGTGCTTCACAGGGGGCTGGGGCTTTCTTT. This gives the protein CSASQGAGAFF. This chain links TRBV20-1 with TRBJ1-1, with 9 bases identical to TRBD1. Germline-derived CDR1 and CDR2 are DFQATT and SNEGSKA (reference sequence). V was clipped by 5 bases and J by 11 bases; unmatched bases: 6. This CDR3 has 11 residues.

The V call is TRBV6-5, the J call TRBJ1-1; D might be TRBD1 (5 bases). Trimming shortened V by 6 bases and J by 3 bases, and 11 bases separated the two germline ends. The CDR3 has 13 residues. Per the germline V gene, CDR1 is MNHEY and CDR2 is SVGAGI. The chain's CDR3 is CASRGPGDTEAFF. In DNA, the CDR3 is TGTGCCAGCAGGGGGCCGGGGGACACTGAAGCTTTCTTT.

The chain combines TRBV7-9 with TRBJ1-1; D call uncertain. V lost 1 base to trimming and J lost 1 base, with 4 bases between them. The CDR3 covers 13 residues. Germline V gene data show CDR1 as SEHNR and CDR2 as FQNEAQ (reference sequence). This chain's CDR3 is CASSLDRNTEAFF. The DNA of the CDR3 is TGTGCCAGCAGCTTAGACAGGAACACTGAAGCTTTCTTT.

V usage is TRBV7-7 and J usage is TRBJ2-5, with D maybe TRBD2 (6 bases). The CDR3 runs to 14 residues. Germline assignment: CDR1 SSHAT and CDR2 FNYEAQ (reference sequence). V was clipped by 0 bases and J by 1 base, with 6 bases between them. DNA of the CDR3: TGTGCCAGCAGCTTAGCGGGACTCCAAGAGACCCAGTACTTC. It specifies CASSLAGLQETQYF.

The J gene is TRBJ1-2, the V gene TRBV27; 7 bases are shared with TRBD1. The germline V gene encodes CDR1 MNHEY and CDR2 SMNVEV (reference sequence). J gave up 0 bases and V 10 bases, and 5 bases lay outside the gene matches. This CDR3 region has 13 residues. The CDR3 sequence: CAIRDSTNYGYTF. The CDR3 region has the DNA TGTGCCATTAGGGACAGCACTAACTATGGCTACACCTTC.

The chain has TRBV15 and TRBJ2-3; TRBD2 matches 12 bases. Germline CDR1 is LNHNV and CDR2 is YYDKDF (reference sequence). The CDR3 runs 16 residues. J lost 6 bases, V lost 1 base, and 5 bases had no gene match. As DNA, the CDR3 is TGTGCCACCAGCAGAGCACTAGCGGGAGGAGGCGATACGCAGTATTTT. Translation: CATSRALAGGGDTQYF.

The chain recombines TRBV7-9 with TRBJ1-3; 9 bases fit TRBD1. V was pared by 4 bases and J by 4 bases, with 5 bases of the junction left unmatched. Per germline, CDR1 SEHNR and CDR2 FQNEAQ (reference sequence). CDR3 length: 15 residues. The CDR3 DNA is TGTGCCAGCAGCTCGGGACAGGGAAACGGAAACACCATATATTTT. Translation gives CASSSGQGNGNTIYF.

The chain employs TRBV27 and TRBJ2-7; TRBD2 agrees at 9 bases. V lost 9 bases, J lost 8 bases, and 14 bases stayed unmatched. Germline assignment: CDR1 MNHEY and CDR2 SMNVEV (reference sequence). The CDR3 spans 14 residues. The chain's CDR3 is CASRSGTSPTQQYF. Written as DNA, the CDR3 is TGTGCCAGTCGGTCCGGGACTAGCCCTACTCAGCAGTACTTC.